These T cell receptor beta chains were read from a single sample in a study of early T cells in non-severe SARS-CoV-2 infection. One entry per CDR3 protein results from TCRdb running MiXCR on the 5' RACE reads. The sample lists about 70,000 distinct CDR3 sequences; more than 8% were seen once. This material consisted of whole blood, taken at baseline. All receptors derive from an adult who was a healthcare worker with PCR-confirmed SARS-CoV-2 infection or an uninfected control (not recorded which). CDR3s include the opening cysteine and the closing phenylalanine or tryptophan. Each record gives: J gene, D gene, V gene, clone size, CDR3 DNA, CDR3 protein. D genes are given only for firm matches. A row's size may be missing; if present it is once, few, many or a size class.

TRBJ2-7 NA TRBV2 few TGTGCCAGCAGCTCTTTCGGTGGTGAGCAGTACTTC CASSSFGGEQYF
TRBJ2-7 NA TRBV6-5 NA TGTGCCAGCAGTTACTCTCGCGGAACCTACGAGCAGTACTTC CASSYSRGTYEQYF
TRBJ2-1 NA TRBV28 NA TGTGCCAGCAGATTAGAGGATAGCTCCTACAATGAGCAGTTCTTC CASRLEDSSYNEQFF
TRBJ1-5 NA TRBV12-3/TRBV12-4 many TGTGCCAGCAGTTTTTGGCCAAATCAGCCCCAGCATTTT CASSFWPNQPQHF
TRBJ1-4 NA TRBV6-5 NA TGTGCCAGCAGCCTGGGACACCCGGGACCTGCAACTAATGAAAAACTGTTTTTT CASSLGHPGPATNEKLFF
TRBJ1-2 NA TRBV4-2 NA TGTGCCAGCAGCCCCTGGAGCGGGAAGGATGGCTACACCTTC CASSPWSGKDGYTF
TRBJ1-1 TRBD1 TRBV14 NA TGTGCCAGCAGCCTGAGAGGGGGACAGATGAACACTGAAGCTTTCTTT CASSLRGGQMNTEAFF
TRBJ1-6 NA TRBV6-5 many TGTGCCAGCAGTCCCGCTCCAGGGCCACCCCTCCATTTT CASSPAPGPPLHF
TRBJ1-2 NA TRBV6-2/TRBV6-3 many TGTGCCAGCAACCAAGTGACAGGTCGTAATGGCTACACCTTC CASNQVTGRNGYTF
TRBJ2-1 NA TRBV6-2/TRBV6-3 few TGTGCCAGCAGTCGGTATAGCGGACTAAACAATGAGCAGTTCTTC CASSRYSGLNNEQFF
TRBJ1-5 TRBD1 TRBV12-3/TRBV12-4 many TGTGCCAGCAGTGACAGGGAGGTCGGTCAGCCCCAGCATTTT CASSDREVGQPQHF
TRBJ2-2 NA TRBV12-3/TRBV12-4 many TGTGCCAGCAGTCTTACCGGAGGGACCGGGGAGCTGTTTTTT CASSLTGGTGELFF
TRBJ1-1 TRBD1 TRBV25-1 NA TGTGCCAGCAGTGGAACAGGGGTAACTGAAGCTTTCTTT CASSGTGVTEAFF
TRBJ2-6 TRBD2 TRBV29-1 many TGCAGCGCGGGAGGCTACTCTGGGGCCAACGTCCTGACTTTC CSAGGYSGANVLTF
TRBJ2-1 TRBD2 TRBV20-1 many TGCAGTGCTAGAAGGGGACTAGGGTCCAATGAGCAGTTCTTC CSARRGLGSNEQFF
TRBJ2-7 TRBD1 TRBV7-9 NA TGTGCCAGCAGCTCGGACAGGAACGAGCAGTACTTC CASSSDRNEQYF
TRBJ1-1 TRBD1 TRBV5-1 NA TGCGCCAGCAGCTTGACCCCCCGGACAGGGGTTGACACTGAAGCTTTCTTT CASSLTPRTGVDTEAFF
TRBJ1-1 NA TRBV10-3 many TGTGCCATCGGGGCCGGAAGAACTGAAGCTTTCTTT CAIGAGRTEAFF
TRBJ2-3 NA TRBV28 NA TGTGCCAGCAGTTTACCAGGACGAACTAGCACAGATACGCAGTATTTT CASSLPGRTSTDTQYF
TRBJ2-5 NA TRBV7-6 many TGTGCCAGCAGCTTAGCCCTCCGGGAGACCCAGTACTTC CASSLALRETQYF
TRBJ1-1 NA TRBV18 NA TGTGCCAGCTCACTCCTGGACGGGATTGAAGCTTTCTTT CASSLLDGIEAFF
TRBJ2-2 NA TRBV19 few TGTGCCAGTAGTATAGATCAAGCGAACACCGGGGAGCTGTTTTTT CASSIDQANTGELFF
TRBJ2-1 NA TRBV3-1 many TGTGCCAGCAGCCAAGAGGGTGGGATAGCTCGCGGTTACAATGAGCAGTTCTTC CASSQEGGIARGYNEQFF
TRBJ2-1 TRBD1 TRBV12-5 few TGTGCTAGTGGTTTGGTACTGGGACAGACTAACTCCTACAATGAGCAGTTCTTC CASGLVLGQTNSYNEQFF
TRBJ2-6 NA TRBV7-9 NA TGTGCCAGCAGCTTAGAGAGGGCCAGAGGGGCCAACGTCCTGACTTTC CASSLERARGANVLTF
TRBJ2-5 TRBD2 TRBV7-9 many TGTGCCAGCAGCTATAGCGGGAGGGCCATGGAGACCCAGTACTTC CASSYSGRAMETQYF
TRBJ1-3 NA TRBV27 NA TGTGCCAGCAGTTCGCGAGGGCAATTAACTGGAAACACCATATATTTT CASSSRGQLTGNTIYF
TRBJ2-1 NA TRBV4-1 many TGCGCCAGCAGCCAATGGACGCAGGGGAATGAGCAGTTCTTC CASSQWTQGNEQFF
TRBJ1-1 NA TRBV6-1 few TGTGCCAGCAGTACCAGCACCAGGGTTGGCACTGAAGCTTTCTTT CASSTSTRVGTEAFF
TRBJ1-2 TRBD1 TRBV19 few TGTGCCAGTAGTTCAACGGACAGGGGGAGGTATGGCTACACCTTC CASSSTDRGRYGYTF
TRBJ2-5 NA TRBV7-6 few TGTGCCAGCCTTGCCACCACTAGTCGAAAAGAGACCCAGTACTTC CASLATTSRKETQYF
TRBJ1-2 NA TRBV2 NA TGTGCCAGCAGTGTAGTGGATTATGGCTACACCTTC CASSVVDYGYTF
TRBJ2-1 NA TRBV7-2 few TGTGCCAGCAGCTTAGGTCTGGGTGAGCAGTTCTTC CASSLGLGEQFF
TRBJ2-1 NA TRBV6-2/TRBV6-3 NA TGTGCCAGCAGTTACTCCCCAGCGGCATGGGGTGAGCAGTTCTTC CASSYSPAAWGEQFF
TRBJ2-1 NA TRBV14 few TGTGCCAGCAGCCAAGATAGGCCGCGCCGGAGCAATGAGCAGTTCTTC CASSQDRPRRSNEQFF
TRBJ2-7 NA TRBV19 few TGTGCCAGTAGTCCGGAGACCCTCACCTACGAGCAGTACTTC CASSPETLTYEQYF
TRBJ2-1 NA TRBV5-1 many TGCGCCAGCAGCTTCTCCCCACATCGGTACAATGAGCAGTTCTTC CASSFSPHRYNEQFF
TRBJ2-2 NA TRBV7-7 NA TGTGCCAGCAGCTTTATTCCCTCCGGGACTCCGAACACCGGGGAGCTGTTTTTT CASSFIPSGTPNTGELFF
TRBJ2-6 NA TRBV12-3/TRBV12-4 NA TGTGCCAGCTTTGCGGGGAGCTCTGGGGCCAACGTCCTGACTTTC CASFAGSSGANVLTF
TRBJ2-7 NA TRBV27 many TGTGCCAGCAGCCATCGATTGGCGGGGGAGCAGTACTTC CASSHRLAGEQYF
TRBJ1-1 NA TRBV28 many TGTGCCAGCAGTCTCGGACAGCTGAACACTGAAGCTTTCTTT CASSLGQLNTEAFF
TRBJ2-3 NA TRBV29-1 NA TGCAGCGTTCGAGGGGGGCCTAACACAGATACGCAGTATTTT CSVRGGPNTDTQYF
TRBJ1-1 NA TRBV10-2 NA TGCGCCAGCAGTGAGAAAGGCCTACCCACTGAAGCTTTCTTT CASSEKGLPTEAFF
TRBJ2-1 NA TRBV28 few TGTGCCAGCAGTTTGTCCGTCAATGAGCAGTTCTTC CASSLSVNEQFF
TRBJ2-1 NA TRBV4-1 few TGCGCCAGCAGCCGCGGAGCGGCCTATGAGCAGTTCTTC CASSRGAAYEQFF
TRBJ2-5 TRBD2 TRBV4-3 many TGCGCCAGCAGCCAAGTTCCAGCGGGAGGGCCTGAAGAGACCCAGTACTTC CASSQVPAGGPEETQYF
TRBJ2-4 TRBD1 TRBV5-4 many TGTGCCAGCAGCCGGACAGGGGCCCAAAACATTCAGTACTTC CASSRTGAQNIQYF
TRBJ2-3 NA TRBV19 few TGTGCCAGTAAGCAGGGTACCACAGATACGCAGTATTTT CASKQGTTDTQYF